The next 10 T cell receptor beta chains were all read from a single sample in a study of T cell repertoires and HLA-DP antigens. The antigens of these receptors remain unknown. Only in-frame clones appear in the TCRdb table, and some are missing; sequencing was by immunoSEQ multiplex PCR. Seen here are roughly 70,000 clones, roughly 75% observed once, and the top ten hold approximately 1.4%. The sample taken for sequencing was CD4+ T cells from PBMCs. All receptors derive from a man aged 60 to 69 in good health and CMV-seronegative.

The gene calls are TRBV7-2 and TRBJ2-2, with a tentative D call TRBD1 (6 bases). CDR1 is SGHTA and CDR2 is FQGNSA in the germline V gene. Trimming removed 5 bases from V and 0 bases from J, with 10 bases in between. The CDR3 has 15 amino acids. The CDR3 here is CASSRQAPNTGELFF. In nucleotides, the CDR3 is TGTGCCAGCAGCCGACAGGCCCCGAACACCGGGGAGCTGTTTTTT.

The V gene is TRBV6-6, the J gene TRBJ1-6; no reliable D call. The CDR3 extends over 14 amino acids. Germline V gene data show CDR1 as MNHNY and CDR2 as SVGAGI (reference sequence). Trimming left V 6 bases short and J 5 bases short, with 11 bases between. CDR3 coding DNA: TGTGCCAGCAGCTACGGGAGTCATAATTCACCCCTCCACTTT. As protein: CASSYGSHNSPLHF.

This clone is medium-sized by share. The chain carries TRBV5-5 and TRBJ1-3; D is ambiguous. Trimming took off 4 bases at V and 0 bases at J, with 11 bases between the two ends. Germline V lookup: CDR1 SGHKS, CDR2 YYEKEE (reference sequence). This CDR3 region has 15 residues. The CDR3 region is CASSATHDSGNTIYF. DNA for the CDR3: TGTGCCAGCAGCGCGACACATGACTCTGGAAACACCATATATTTT. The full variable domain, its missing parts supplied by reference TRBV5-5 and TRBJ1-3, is DAGVTQSPTHLIKTRGQQVTLRCSPISGHKSVSWYQQVLGQGPQFIFQYYEKEERGRGNFPDRFSARQFPNYSSELNVNALLLGDSALYLCASSATHDSGNTIYFGEGSWLTVV.

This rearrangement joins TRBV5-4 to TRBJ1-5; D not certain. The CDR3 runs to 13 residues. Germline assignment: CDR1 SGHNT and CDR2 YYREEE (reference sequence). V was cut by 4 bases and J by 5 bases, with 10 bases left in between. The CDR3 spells CASSPNGYQPQHF. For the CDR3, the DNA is TGTGCCAGCAGCCCGAACGGGTATCAGCCCCAGCATTTT.

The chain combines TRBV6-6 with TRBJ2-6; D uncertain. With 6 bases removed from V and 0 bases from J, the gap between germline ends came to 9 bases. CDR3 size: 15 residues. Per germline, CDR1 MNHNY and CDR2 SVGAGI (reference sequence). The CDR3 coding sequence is TGTGCCAGCAGGTCGACGGGCTCTGGGGCCAACGTCCTGACTTTC. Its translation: CASRSTGSGANVLTF.

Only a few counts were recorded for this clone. This CDR3 is CASAKDSPNYGYTF. The DNA of the CDR3 is TGTGCCAGCGCAAAAGACAGCCCGAACTATGGCTACACCTTC. J is TRBJ1-2 and V is TRBV19, with a possible D match to TRBD1 (5 bases). This CDR3 spans 14 amino acids. From germline, CDR1 is LNHDA and CDR2 SQIVND (reference sequence). V lost 9 bases, J lost 2 bases, and 16 bases lay in between.

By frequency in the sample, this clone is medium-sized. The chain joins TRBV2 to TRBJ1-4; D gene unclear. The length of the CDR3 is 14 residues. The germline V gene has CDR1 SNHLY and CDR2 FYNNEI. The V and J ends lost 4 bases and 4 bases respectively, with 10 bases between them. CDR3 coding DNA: TGTGCCAGCAGTGGATCCAGAAATAATGAAAAACTGTTTTTT. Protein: CASSGSRNNEKLFF.

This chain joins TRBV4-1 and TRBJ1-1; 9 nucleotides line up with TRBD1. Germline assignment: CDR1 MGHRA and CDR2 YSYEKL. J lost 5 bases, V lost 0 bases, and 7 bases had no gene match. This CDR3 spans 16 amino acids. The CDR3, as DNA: TGCGCCAGCAGCCAAGACCCCGGACAGGGGTGGACTGAAGCTTTCTTT. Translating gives CASSQDPGQGWTEAFF.

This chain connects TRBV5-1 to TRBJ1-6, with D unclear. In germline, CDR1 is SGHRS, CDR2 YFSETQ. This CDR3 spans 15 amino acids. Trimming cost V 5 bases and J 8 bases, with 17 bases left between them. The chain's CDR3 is CASSRELRVDSPLHF. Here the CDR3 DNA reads TGCGCCAGCAGTCGGGAACTGCGGGTAGATTCACCCCTCCACTTT.

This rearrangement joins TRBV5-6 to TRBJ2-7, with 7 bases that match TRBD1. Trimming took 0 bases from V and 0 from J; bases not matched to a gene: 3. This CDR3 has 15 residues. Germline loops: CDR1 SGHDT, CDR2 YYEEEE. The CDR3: CASSLGDRYSYEQYV. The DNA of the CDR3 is TGTGCCAGCAGCTTGGGGGACAGATACTCCTACGAGCAGTACGTC.